The clone carrying this T cell receptor beta chain showed up just a few times. Its antigen is unknown. One end of the junction fails to match germline, which may point to a read error. The library was built from around 380 ng RNA with molecular barcoded adaptors for alpha/delta and beta/gamma chains. TCRdb analysed the reads with MiXCR anew, one entry per CDR3 protein. Among 50,000 to 65,000 distinct CDR3 sequences listed, roughly 19% were seen once. The data stem from a study of read filtering for tumor transcriptome and immune sequencing. Study results and caveats: In IR-seq, single-read clonotypes were around four fifths of clonotypes but 3% to 3.5% of reads.

Germline V gives CDR1 SGHNT, CDR2 YYREEE (reference sequence). The CDR3 runs 14 residues. Sequencing was carried out using a population of CD138-negative cells sorted from bone marrow. This receptor was obtained from a donor at least 40 years old with multiple myeloma. This chain links TRBV5-4 with TRBJ2-1; 10 bases are a match to TRBD2. The CDR3 sequence: CASSPRLKREGPIF. The CDR3 DNA reads TGTGCCAGCAGCCCCCGACTGAAGCGGGAGGGACCGATCTTC.